This TCR beta chain was identified during a study of human T cells and chemical hapten exposure. For the study at large: Enrolled patients were predominantly female and had alopecia areata, totalis or universalis.

The study used a library that attached unique molecular identifiers to individual cDNA molecules. TCRdb re-called the RACE reads through MiXCR, storing one row per CDR3 protein. Of about 39,000 distinct CDR3 sequences in the sample, more than 9.5% were seen once. General study results and limits: Donors in the study had alopecia, meaning their immune response may differ from healthy people's. Unchanged with DPC sensitization were TCRs above 1 in 1000 frequency.

Germline V gene lookup returns CDR1 MNHEY and CDR2 SVGEGT. The CDR3 loop spans 15 amino acids. The V and J ends lost 7 bases and 0 bases respectively, with 16 bases between them. The sample's time point: patch test 3, about 24 weeks after DPC sensitization. The treatment: therapeutic diphenylcyclopropenone sensitization with weekly scalp DPC. The starting material, unfractionated whole blood, was used for total RNA extraction. In regard to this clonotype: Its specificity is not known. This clone may be a read error of a much larger clone one base away.

Specimen: whole blood, collected in connection with sensitization to the hapten diphenylcyclopropenone (DPC). The sequence came from a woman aged 35 to 49 with alopecia areata. Some clones in this sample may be carry-over from other donors' samples. The chain couples TRBV6-2 or TRBV6-3 to TRBJ2-7; TRBD1 might be the D (5 bases). CDR3 sequence: CASTRQTAISYEQYF. The CDR3 DNA follows: TGTGCCAGCACTCGCCAGACAGCTATCTCCTACGAGCAGTACTTC.